This T cell receptor beta chain was observed in a study of CD8+ T cells in alopecia areata. Study-wide points: Against the mouse data, patients shared TCRs less clearly, possibly for HLA reasons. Lesional tissue from the scalp (especially in alopecia totalis/universalis) showed higher clonality than normal scalp. Tissue-resident alphabeta T cells belonging to normal skin likewise get sequenced within scalp specimens.

RNA was isolated and reverse transcribed to cDNA, the sequencing template. TCRdb's table, derived via immunoSEQ multiplex PCR, lists solely in-frame clones and lacks some. The sample carries around 190,000 clones, 45% to 70% recorded once. The CDR3 extends over 14 amino acids. Germline CDR1 reads GTSNPN; CDR2 reads SVGIG (reference sequence). V dropped 1 base and J dropped 6 bases, with 16 bases sitting between them. Cell sorting was applied to PBMCs, and CD4+ and CD8+ T cells were collected. This clone has more than one count but fewer than ten. Its antigen remains unknown. The genes are TRBV30 and TRBJ2-7, with a weak D call TRBD2 (6 bases). This receptor was obtained from a human donor in good health. The sample comprised CD8+ T cells sorted from blood. In DNA form, the CDR3 reads TGTGCCTGGAGTGGGGGGGTCGGCACCGGCGAGCAGTACTTC. Protein sequence: CAWSGGVGTGEQYF.